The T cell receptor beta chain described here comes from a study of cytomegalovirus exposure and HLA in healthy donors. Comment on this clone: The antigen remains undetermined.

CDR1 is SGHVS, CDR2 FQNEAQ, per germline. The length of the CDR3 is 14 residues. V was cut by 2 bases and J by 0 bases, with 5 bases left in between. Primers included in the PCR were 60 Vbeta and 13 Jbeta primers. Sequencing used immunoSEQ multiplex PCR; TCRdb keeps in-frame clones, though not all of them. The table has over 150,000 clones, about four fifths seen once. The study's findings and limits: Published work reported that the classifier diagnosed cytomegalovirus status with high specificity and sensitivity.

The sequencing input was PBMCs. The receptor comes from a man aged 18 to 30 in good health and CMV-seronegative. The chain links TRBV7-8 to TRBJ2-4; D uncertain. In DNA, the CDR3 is TGTGCCAGCAGCTTAAATCTAGCCAAAAACATTCAGTACTTC. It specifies CASSLNLAKNIQYF.